A selection of T cell receptor beta chains follows, all from one sample in a study of tumor and adjacent non-tumor tissue in lung cancer. TCRdb re-called the multiplex PCR reads with MiXCR, one entry per CDR3 protein. The sample holds 80,000 or so distinct CDR3 sequences; about four fifths are singletons and the top ten take approximately 55%. Material: distant non-tumor lung tissue. The receptors were sampled from a man aged 55 to 69 with non-small cell lung cancer. Each CDR3 is given with its conserved first and last residue. A D gene is named only where the DNA matches it firmly. Where a row states a size, it is once, few, many or the class of an expanded clone; other rows omit it.

J gene | V gene | clone size | D gene | CDR3 DNA | CDR3 protein
TRBJ1-1 | TRBV4-2 | . | . | TGTCTCAGCAGCCAAGTCGGACAGTCTGAGAACACTGAAGCTTTCTTT | CLSSQVGQSENTEAFF
TRBJ2-7 | TRBV5-4 | . | . | TGTGCCAGCAGCTTGTCCCTGGGAGTGGTAGGCGTGCAATACTTC | CASSLSLGVVGVQYF
TRBJ2-5 | TRBV11-2 | . | . | TGTGCCAGCAGCTCTCGACAGGTCCAGGAGACCCATTACTTC | CASSSRQVQETHYF
TRBJ2-1 | TRBV11-3 | . | . | TGTGCTAACAGCCCCCTAACCAATAAGCAGTTCTTC | CANSPLTNKQFF
TRBJ2-1 | TRBV5-4 | many | . | TGTGCCAGCAGCTTGGGCGGGGCGGGTACCTACAATGAGCAGTTCTTC | CASSLGGAGTYNEQFF
TRBJ2-7 | TRBV20-1 | . | . | TGCAGTGCTAGGGAGCTCTCCCTCGAGCAGTACTTC | CSARELSLEQYF
TRBJ1-1 | TRBV6-5 | . | . | TGTGCCAGCAGTTACGAGGGCAGGGGAGGGCTTGAAGCTGTCTTT | CASSYEGRGGLEAVF
TRBJ2-5 | TRBV11-2 | . | . | TGTGACAGCAGCTTGAACCGTGGGCAACAAGAGACCCAGTACTTC | CDSSLNRGQQETQYF
TRBJ1-2 | TRBV11-3 | . | . | TGTGCAAGCAGCCCAGGCAGGGAATATGGCTACACCTTC | CASSPGREYGYTF
TRBJ1-6 | TRBV20-1 | many | . | TGCAGTGCTAGAGTGGCGAGGGGGAATAATTCACCCCTCCACTTT | CSARVARGNNSPLHF
TRBJ2-7 | TRBV11-3 | . | . | TGTGCCATCAGGAGAGGGGGTGGTAGTACCAACGAGCAGTACTTC | CAIRRGGGSTNEQYF
TRBJ2-1 | TRBV12-3/TRBV12-4 | many | TRBD1 | TGTGCCAGCGGCTTTTCCGACAGGGGCAATGAGCAGTTCTTC | CASGFSDRGNEQFF
TRBJ1-1 | TRBV29-1 | many | TRBD1 | TGCAGCGGTAGACAGGGGCTCAACACTGAAGCTTTCTTT | CSGRQGLNTEAFF
TRBJ2-6 | TRBV4-3 | . | . | TGCACCAGCAGCCAAGAGGCGGTGTCCAGGGCCAACGTCCTGACTTTC | CTSSQEAVSRANVLTF
TRBJ1-2 | TRBV20-1 | . | . | TGCAGTGGTCCGAGGCAGGGCGAAGATGGCTACACCTTC | CSGPRQGEDGYTF
TRBJ2-3 | TRBV13 | . | . | TGTGCCAGCAGTTCCGGGACGTGCATAGATACGCAGTATTTT | CASSSGTCIDTQYF
TRBJ2-5 | TRBV11-2 | . | . | TGTGCCAGCAGCTCTGGACTGGGCCAAGAGACCCAGAACTTC | CASSSGLGQETQNF
TRBJ2-3 | TRBV28 | . | . | TGTGCCAGCATTCCACCTCCGCGCTACCAGGGGGGGTATTTT | CASIPPPRYQGGYF
TRBJ1-1 | TRBV6-5 | . | . | TGTGCCAGCAGCCCTGTCCGCACCACTGAAGCTTTCTTT | CASSPVRTTEAFF
TRBJ2-1 | TRBV20-1 | . | . | TGCAGTGCTAGGAGGGCTAGCGCGAGTCTAAATGACCAGTTCTTC | CSARRASASLNDQFF
TRBJ2-3 | TRBV29-1 | . | . | TGCAGTGCCCGCCCAAACACGGGCACAGATACGCAGTATTTT | CSARPNTGTDTQYF
TRBJ1-1 | TRBV7-3 | few | . | TGTGCCAGCAGCTCCCGACGGGTTATAGACACTGAAGCTTTCTTT | CASSSRRVIDTEAFF
TRBJ1-1 | TRBV12-3/TRBV12-4 | few | . | TGCGCCAGCTGTTGGCAGGGGATGAACACTGAAGCTTTCTTT | CASCWQGMNTEAFF
TRBJ2-7 | TRBV6-5 | . | . | TGTGCCAGCAGTTACCACTGGGGGGACTACGAGCAGTACTTC | CASSYHWGDYEQYF
TRBJ2-2 | TRBV11-3 | . | . | TGTGCCAGCAGCTCCCGGAGAGCTGGAGGATACAAAGCCGGGGAGCTGTTTTTT | CASSSRRAGGYKAGELFF
TRBJ1-1 | TRBV6-5 | many | . | TGTGCCAGCAGTTACGCTCAGGGAGGTTTCGGCACTGAAGCTTTCTTT | CASSYAQGGFGTEAFF
TRBJ1-1 | TRBV11-2 | . | TRBD1 | TGTGTCAGCAGCCATTTCCAGGGGGGGGACACTGAAGCTTTATTT | CVSSHFQGGDTEALF
TRBJ2-3 | TRBV6-5 | . | TRBD1 | TGTGCCTGCAGCAGGACAGGGGATGGCAATAGCAATCAGCCCCAGTATTTT | CACSRTGDGNSNQPQYF
TRBJ1-1 | TRBV11-2 | . | . | TGTGCCAGCAGCTTATTGTCCCGGTGGGACACTGAAGCTTACTTT | CASSLLSRWDTEAYF
TRBJ1-6 | TRBV11-3 | . | . | TGTGCCAGCGGCGACGCCTATCCACCCCTCCACTTT | CASGDAYPPLHF
TRBJ1-1 | TRBV11-3 | . | . | TGTGCCAGCAGCTCGCACGGACGGTCGGCTGAAGCTTTCTTT | CASSSHGRSAEAFF
TRBJ2-1 | TRBV20-1 | . | . | TGCAGTGCTAGATTTCGGGGGGGACAGGTCGAGCAATACTTC | CSARFRGGQVEQYF
TRBJ2-1 | TRBV11-1 | . | TRBD1 | TGTACCAGCGGCGTTTACGGGGCAGGGGGTGAGCAGTTCTTC | CTSGVYGAGGEQFF
TRBJ1-6 | TRBV28 | . | . | TGTGCCAGTAGTTTTCAGGGGACATATAATTCACCCCTCCACTTT | CASSFQGTYNSPLHF
TRBJ2-7 | TRBV29-1 | . | TRBD1 | TGCAGCGTTGCGGCGGGACAGGTGATCGAGCAGTACTTC | CSVAAGQVIEQYF
TRBJ2-2 | TRBV11-3 | . | . | TGTGCCAACAGCTCCCGGGGAGCTGGAAGATACAGAGCCGGGGAGCTGTTTTTT | CANSSRGAGRYRAGELFF
TRBJ1-1 | TRBV5-6 | . | TRBD1 | TGTGCCAGCAACCAGACAGGGGTGAACACTGAAGCTTTCTTT | CASNQTGVNTEAFF
TRBJ1-2 | TRBV6-5 | . | . | TGTGCCAACAGTTCACCTGGATGGAGAGCGACTAACTATGGGTACACCTTC | CANSSPGWRATNYGYTF
TRBJ2-1 | TRBV21-1 | . | . | TGTGCCATCAGTAAAGTGGATTTCCTCTCCTACAATGAGCAGTTCTTC | CAISKVDFLSYNEQFF
TRBJ2-2 | TRBV20-1 | . | . | TGCAGTGCTAGGGCAGGGACCCTTTGGGGTGGGGAGCTGTCTTTT | CSARAGTLWGGELSF
TRBJ2-7 | TRBV11-3 | . | . | TGTGCCAGCAACATCGGGGGCTCCTACGAGCAGTACTTC | CASNIGGSYEQYF
TRBJ2-1 | TRBV4-1 | . | . | TGCGCCAGCAGCCTGGTGTGCGTGAGGGCCCATGAGCAGTTCTTC | CASSLVCVRAHEQFF
TRBJ1-5 | TRBV5-1 | . | . | TGCGCCAGCAGCTTGTACGGGACGAACAATCAGCCCCAGCATTTT | CASSLYGTNNQPQHF
TRBJ1-1 | TRBV10-1 | many | . | TGCGCCAGCCGCCTTAGGGAGAACACTGAAGCTTTCTTT | CASRLRENTEAFF
TRBJ2-3 | TRBV20-1 | . | TRBD1 | TGCAGTGCCCTTATGAGGGTGGGGACAGATACTCAGTTTTTT | CSALMRVGTDTQFF